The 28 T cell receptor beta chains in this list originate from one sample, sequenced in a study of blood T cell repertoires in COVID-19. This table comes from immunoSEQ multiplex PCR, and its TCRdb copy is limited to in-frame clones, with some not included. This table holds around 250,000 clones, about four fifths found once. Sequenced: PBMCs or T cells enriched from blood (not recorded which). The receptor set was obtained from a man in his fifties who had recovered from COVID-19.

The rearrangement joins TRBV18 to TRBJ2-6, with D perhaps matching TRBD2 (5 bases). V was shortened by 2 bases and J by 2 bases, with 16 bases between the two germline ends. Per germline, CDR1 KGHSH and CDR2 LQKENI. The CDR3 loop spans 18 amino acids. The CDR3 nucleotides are TGTGCCAGCTCACCAGAGGGTCTGGGGTATACTGGGGCCAACGTCCTGACTTTC. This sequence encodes CASSPEGLGYTGANVLTF.

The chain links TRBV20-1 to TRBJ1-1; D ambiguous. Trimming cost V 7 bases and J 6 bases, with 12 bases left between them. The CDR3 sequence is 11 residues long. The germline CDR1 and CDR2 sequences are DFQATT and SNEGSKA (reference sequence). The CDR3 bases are TGCAGTGGGGAGGTCCAGGCTGAAGCTTTCTTT. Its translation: CSGEVQAEAFF.

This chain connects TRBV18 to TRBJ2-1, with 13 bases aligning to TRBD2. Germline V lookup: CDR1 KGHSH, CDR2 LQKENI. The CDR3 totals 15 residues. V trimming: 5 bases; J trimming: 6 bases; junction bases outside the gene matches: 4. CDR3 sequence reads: CASSTSGREANEQFF. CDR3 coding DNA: TGTGCCAGCTCAACTAGCGGGAGGGAGGCCAATGAGCAGTTCTTC.

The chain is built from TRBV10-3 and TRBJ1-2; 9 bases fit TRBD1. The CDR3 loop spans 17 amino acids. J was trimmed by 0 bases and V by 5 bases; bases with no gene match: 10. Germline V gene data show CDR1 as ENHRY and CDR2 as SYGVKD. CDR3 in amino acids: CAISTGTGSAANYGYTF. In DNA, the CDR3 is TGTGCCATCAGTACCGGGACAGGGAGTGCGGCTAACTATGGCTACACCTTC.

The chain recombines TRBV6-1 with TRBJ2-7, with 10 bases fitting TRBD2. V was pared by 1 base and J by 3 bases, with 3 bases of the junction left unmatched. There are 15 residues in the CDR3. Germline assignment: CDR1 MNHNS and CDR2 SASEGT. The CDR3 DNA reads TGTGCCAGCAGTGAAGTCGCTAGCGGGAGCTACGAGCAGTACTTC. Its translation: CASSEVASGSYEQYF.

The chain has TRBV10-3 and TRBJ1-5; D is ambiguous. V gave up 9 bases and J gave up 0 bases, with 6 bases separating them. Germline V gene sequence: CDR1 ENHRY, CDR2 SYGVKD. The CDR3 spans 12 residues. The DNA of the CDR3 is TGTGCCATATCAAATAGCAATCAGCCCCAGCATTTT. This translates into CAISNSNQPQHF.

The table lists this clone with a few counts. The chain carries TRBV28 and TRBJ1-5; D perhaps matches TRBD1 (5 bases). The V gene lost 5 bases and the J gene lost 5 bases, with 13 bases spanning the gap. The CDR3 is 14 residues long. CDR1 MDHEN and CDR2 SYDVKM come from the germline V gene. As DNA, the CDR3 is TGTGCCAGCAGTCCCCTTAGGGGCGATCAGCCCCAGCATTTT. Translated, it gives CASSPLRGDQPQHF.

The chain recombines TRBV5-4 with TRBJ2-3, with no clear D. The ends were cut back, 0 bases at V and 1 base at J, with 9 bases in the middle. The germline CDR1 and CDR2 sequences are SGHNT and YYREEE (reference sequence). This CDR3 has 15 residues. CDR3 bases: TGTGCCAGCAGCTTGGCCGAAGTAGGCACAGATACGCAGTATTTT. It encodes CASSLAEVGTDTQYF.

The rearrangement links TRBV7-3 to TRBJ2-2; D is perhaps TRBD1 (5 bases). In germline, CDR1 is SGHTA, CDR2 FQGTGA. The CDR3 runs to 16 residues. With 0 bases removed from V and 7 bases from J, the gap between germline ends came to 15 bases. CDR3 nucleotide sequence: TGTGCCAGCAGCTTAACGTCAGGCAGGGCTCTCGGGGAGCTGTTTTTT. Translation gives CASSLTSGRALGELFF.

The DNA of the CDR3 is TGCGCCAGCAGCCTAACAGGCATCGTCTATGGCTACACCTTC. It yields the protein CASSLTGIVYGYTF. V is TRBV5-1 and J is TRBJ1-2, with D possibly being TRBD1 (5 bases). V lost 4 bases and J 4 bases, leaving 14 bases between the germline ends. The CDR3 loop spans 14 amino acids. The germline V gene has CDR1 SGHRS and CDR2 YFSETQ.

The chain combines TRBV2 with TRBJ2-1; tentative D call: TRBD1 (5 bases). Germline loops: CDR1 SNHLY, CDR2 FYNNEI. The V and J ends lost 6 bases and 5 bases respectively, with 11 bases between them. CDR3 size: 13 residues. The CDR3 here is CASSLDRHNEQFF. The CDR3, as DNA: TGTGCCAGCAGCTTAGACAGACACAATGAGCAGTTCTTC.

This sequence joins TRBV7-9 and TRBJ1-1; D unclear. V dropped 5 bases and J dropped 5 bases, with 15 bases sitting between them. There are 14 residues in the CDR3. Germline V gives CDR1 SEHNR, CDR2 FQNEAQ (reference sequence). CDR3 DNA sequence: TGTGCCAGCAGCCTACGTCGGGAATTTACTGAAGCTTTCTTT. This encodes CASSLRREFTEAFF. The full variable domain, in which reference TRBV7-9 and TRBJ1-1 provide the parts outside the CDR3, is DTGVSQNPRHKITKRGQNVTFRCDPISEHNRLYWYRQTLGQGPEFLTYFQNEAQLEKSRLLSDRFSAERPKGSFSTLEIQRTEQGDSAMYLCASSLRREFTEAFFGQGTRLTVV.

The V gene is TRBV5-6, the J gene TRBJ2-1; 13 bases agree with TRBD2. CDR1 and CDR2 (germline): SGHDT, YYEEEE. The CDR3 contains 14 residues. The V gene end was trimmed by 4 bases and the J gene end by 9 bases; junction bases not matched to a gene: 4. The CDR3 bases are TGTGCCAGCAGCCTCGGACTAGCGGGAGTTGAGCAGTTCTTC. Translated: CASSLGLAGVEQFF.

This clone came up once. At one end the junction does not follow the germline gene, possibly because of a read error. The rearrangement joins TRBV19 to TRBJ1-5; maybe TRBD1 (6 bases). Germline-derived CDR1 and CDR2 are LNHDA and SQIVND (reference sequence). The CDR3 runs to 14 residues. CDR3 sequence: CASSTAGGNPPQHF. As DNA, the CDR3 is TGTGCCAGTAGTACTGCGGGGGGCAATCCGCCCCAGCATTTT.

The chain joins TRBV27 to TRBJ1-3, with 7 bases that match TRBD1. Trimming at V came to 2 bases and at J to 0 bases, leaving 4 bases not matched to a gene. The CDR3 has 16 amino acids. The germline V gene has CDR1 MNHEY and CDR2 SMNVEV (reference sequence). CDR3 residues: CASSLSGDSSGNTIYF. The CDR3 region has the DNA TGTGCCAGCAGTTTAAGTGGGGACAGCTCTGGAAACACCATATATTTT.

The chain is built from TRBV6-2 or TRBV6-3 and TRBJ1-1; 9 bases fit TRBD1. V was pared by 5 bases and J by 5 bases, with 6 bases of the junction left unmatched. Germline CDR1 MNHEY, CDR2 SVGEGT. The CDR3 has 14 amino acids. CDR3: CASSLTGGGTEAFF. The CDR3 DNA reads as TGTGCCAGCAGTCTCACAGGGGGCGGAACTGAAGCTTTCTTT.

The DNA for the CDR3 is TGTGCCAGCAGTGTCCCGGCAACTAATGAAAAACTGTTTTTT. The encoded protein is CASSVPATNEKLFF. The chain combines TRBV6-6 with TRBJ1-4; no clear D gene. The CDR3 length is 14 residues. The V gene's germline CDR1 is MNHNY and CDR2 SVGAGI (reference sequence). Deletions cut 5 bases from V and 0 bases from J, with 7 bases between.

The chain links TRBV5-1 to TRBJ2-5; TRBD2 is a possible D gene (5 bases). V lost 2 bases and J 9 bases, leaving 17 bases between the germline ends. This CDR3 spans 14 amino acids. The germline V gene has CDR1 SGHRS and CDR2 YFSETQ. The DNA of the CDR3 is TGCGCCAGCAGCTTCCGGGTGGCGTCCGGGGCCCAGTACTTC. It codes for CASSFRVASGAQYF.

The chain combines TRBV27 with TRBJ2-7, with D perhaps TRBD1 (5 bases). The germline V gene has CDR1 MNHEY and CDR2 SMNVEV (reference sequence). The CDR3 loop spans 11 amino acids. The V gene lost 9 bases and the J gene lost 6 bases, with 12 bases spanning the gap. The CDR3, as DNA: TGTGCCAGAGTTAGGGGATCCGAGCAGTACTTC. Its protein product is CARVRGSEQYF.

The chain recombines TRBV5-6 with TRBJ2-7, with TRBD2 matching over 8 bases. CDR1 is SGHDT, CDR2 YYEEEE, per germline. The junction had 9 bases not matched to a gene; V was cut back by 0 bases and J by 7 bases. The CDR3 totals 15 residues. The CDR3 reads CASSLGGLASREQYF. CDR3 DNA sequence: TGTGCCAGCAGCTTGGGTGGACTAGCCTCTAGGGAGCAGTACTTC.

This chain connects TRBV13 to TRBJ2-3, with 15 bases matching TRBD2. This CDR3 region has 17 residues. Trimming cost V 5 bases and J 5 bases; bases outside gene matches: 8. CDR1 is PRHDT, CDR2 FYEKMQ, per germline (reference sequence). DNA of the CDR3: TGTGCCAGCAGCCGCCTGGGGGGACTAGCGGGAGGAGATACGCAGTATTTT. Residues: CASSRLGGLAGGDTQYF.

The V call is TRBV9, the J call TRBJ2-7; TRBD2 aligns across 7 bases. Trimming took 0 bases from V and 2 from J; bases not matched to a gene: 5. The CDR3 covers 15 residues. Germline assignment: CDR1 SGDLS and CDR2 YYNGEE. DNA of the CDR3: TGTGCCAGCAGCGTAGGTACTAGCGCGACCTACGAGCAGTACTTC. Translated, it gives CASSVGTSATYEQYF.

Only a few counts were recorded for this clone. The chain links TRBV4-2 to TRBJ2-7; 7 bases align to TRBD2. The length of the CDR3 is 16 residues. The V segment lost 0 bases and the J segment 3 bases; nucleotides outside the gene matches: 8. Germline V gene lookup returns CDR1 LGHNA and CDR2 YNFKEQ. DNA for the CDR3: TGTGCCAGCAGCCAAGAGGGGGGGGTCCCCTACTACGAGCAGTACTTC. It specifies CASSQEGGVPYYEQYF.

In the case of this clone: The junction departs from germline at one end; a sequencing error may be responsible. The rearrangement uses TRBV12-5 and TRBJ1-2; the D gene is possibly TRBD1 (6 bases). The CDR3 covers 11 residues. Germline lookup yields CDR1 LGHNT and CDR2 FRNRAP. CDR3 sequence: CASGTNRASHF. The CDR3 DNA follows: TGTGCTAGTGGTACAAACAGGGCCTCCCACTTC.

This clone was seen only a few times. In DNA, the CDR3 is TGTGCCAGCAGCTACTCTGGGGCAGGGAACGACGAGCAGTACTTC. Translated, it gives CASSYSGAGNDEQYF. V is TRBV7-6 and J is TRBJ2-7; a possible D gene is TRBD1 (5 bases). The V and J ends lost 4 bases and 5 bases respectively, with 18 bases between them. This CDR3 has 15 amino acids. From germline, CDR1 is SGHVS and CDR2 FNYEAQ.

This CDR3 reads CASSEGGGNQPQHF. CDR3 in DNA: TGCGCCAGCAGTGAGGGTGGAGGCAATCAGCCCCAGCATTTT. This sequence joins TRBV5-1 and TRBJ1-5; D is undetermined. In germline, CDR1 is SGHRS, CDR2 YFSETQ. V lost 5 bases and J 2 bases, leaving 11 bases between the germline ends. This CDR3 is 14 amino acids long. Together with reference TRBV5-1 and TRBJ1-5, the CDR3 gives the full variable domain: KAGVTQTPRYLIKTRGQQVTLSCSPISGHRSVSWYQQTPGQGLQFLFEYFSETQRNKGNFPGRFSGRQFSNSRSEMNVSTLELGDSALYLCASSEGGGNQPQHFGDGTRLSIL.

The CDR3 loop reads CASSLLGTTEAFF. DNA of the CDR3: TGTGCCAGCAGTTTATTAGGGACAACTGAAGCTTTCTTT. The chain recombines TRBV12-3 or TRBV12-4 with TRBJ1-1; perhaps TRBD1 as D (6 bases). This CDR3 comprises 13 residues. Trimming cost V 2 bases and J 5 bases, with 9 bases left between them.

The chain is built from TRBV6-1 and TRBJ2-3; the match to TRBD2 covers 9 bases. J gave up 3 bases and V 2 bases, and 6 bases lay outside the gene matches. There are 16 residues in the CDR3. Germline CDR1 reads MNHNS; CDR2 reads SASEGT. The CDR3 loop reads CASSEKAGGGTDTQYF. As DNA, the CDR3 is TGTGCCAGCAGTGAAAAAGCGGGGGGAGGGACAGATACGCAGTATTTT.